The entry below describes one T cell receptor (beta chain). Its matching antigen is unknown. This specimen belongs to a study of Tregs in tolerant kidney transplant recipients. Unstimulated Tregs (CD4+CD25+CD127-) and CD4+CD25- non-Tregs were sorted from PBMCs. Findings and caveats of the study: The most relevant donor-specific Treg TCRbeta repertoire apparently came from expansion with activated donor B cells. The small number of patients limits these findings pending further validation. Biological reproducibility was not directly addressed, but technical replication error appeared minimal.

TCRdb's table, derived via immunoSEQ multiplex PCR, lists solely in-frame clones and lacks some. The repertoire holds 92,000 or so clones, with 90% to 95% as singletons. Germline CDR1 reads SEHNR; CDR2 reads FQNEAQ (reference sequence). Trimming cost V 4 bases and J 2 bases, with 11 bases left between them. CDR3 size: 15 residues. The chain combines TRBV7-9 with TRBJ2-2; possible D gene TRBD2, 6 bases. The sequenced sample was CD8+ T cells from blood. This clonotype was sampled from a human donor in good health. The CDR3 DNA sequence: TGTGCCAGCAGCTCGGAGGGCACCAACACCGGGGAGCTGTTTTTT. Amino acids: CASSSEGTNTGELFF. Based on the CDR3 plus reference TRBV7-9 and TRBJ2-2, the full variable domain is DTGVSQNPRHKITKRGQNVTFRCDPISEHNRLYWYRQTLGQGPEFLTYFQNEAQLEKSRLLSDRFSAERPKGSFSTLEIQRTEQGDSAMYLCASSSEGTNTGELFFGEGSRLTVL.